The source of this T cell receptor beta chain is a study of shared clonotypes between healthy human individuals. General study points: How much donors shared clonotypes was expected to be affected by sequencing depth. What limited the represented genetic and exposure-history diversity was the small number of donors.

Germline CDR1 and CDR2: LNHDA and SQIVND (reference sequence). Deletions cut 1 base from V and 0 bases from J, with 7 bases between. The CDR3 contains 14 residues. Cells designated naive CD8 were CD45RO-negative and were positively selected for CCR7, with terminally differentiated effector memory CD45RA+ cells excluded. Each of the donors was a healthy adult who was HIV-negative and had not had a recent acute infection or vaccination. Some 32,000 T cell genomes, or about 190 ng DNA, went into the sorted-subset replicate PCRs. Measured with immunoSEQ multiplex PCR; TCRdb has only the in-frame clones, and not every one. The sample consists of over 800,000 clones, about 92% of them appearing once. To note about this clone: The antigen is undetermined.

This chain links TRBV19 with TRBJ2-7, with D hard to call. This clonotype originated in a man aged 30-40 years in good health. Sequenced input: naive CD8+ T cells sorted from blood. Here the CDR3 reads CASSIARSSYEQYF. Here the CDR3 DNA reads TGTGCCAGTAGTATAGCGAGGAGCTCCTACGAGCAGTACTTC.